The rows below give T cell receptor beta chains drawn from one sample of a study of T cell repertoires in cytomegalovirus infection. TCRdb recomputed calls from the reads with MiXCR, one row per CDR3 protein. The sample records some 130,000 distinct CDR3 sequences, 7.5% to 9% being singletons. Material for sequencing was PBMCs. The receptor source for this set is a human donor in good health (CMV status not recorded). Some clones in this sample may be carry-over from other donors' samples. Both conserved end residues are part of each CDR3. D genes are given only for firm matches. The listing skips clone size in some rows; elsewhere it reads once, few, many or a size class.

d_call	j_call	clone_size	v_call	cdr3_nt	cdr3_aa
-	TRBJ1-1	many	TRBV28	TGTGCCAGCGAAGACTTGACTGAAGCTTTCTTT	CASEDLTEAFF
TRBD1	TRBJ1-1	-	TRBV12-3/TRBV12-4	TGTGCCAGCAGTCGACAGGGGGCGAGATCGAACACTGAAGCTTTCTTT	CASSRQGARSNTEAFF
TRBD2	TRBJ2-3	many	TRBV2	TGTGCCAGCAAACGACTAGCGGGGAACACAGATACGCAGTATTTT	CASKRLAGNTDTQYF
-	TRBJ2-5	many	TRBV5-4	TGTGCCAGCAGCTTGGTGGCAGGAAACCAAGAGACCCAGTACTTC	CASSLVAGNQETQYF
-	TRBJ2-2	few	TRBV4-2	TGTGCCAGCAGCCAAGATGGGGGGGCCCACACCGGGGAGCTGTTTTTT	CASSQDGGAHTGELFF
TRBD2	TRBJ2-1	many	TRBV12-3/TRBV12-4	TGTGCCAGCATCCCGGATGGGACTAGCGGGGGGTACAATGAGCAGTTCTTC	CASIPDGTSGGYNEQFF
-	TRBJ1-1	many	TRBV6-2/TRBV6-3	TGTGCCAGCAGCCGCGTGGCGGGGGCTTTGAACACTGAAGCTTTCTTT	CASSRVAGALNTEAFF
-	TRBJ2-1	many	TRBV7-3	TGTGCCAGCAGCGAAGCCAGGGGTGAGATAGATGAGCAGTTCTTC	CASSEARGEIDEQFF
-	TRBJ2-3	many	TRBV18	TGTGCCAGCTCACCTCACGCCCCAGATACGCAGTATTTT	CASSPHAPDTQYF
-	TRBJ1-1	few	TRBV14	TGTGCCAGCAGCCAAGGGAAGGGGTCCACTGAAGCTTTCTTT	CASSQGKGSTEAFF
-	TRBJ2-7	many	TRBV6-6	TGTGCCAGCAGTTACTCTGGGTGGGGTCGGCACGAGCAGTACTTC	CASSYSGWGRHEQYF
TRBD1	TRBJ1-5	many	TRBV12-3/TRBV12-4	TGTGCCAGCAGCGGACAGGGGGCAGGTCAGCCCCAGCATTTT	CASSGQGAGQPQHF
-	TRBJ1-5	-	TRBV20-1	TGCAGTGCACCGGGCCGACAGGTGGGTCAGCCCCAGCATTTT	CSAPGRQVGQPQHF
-	TRBJ1-1	many	TRBV7-2	TGTGCCAGCAGCTTGGGGGGGTTGACAGCTGAAGCTTTCTTT	CASSLGGLTAEAFF
-	TRBJ1-4	many	TRBV7-8	TGTGCCAGCAGCCCCCTAACGTTCCGGACAGCGCAATGGGAAAAACTGGTTTTT	CASSPLTFRTAQWEKLVF
-	TRBJ1-2	-	TRBV3-1	TGTGCCAGCAGCCAAGACGCAGAAGGAGGCTACACCTTC	CASSQDAEGGYTF
-	TRBJ1-2	-	TRBV6-5	TGTGCCAGCAAAGAAGGGAGCGACTATGGCTACACCTTC	CASKEGSDYGYTF
-	TRBJ2-2	-	TRBV20-1	TGCAGTGCTATAGTCGGTACTAACACCGGGGAGCTGTTTTTT	CSAIVGTNTGELFF
-	TRBJ1-2	-	TRBV28	TGTGCCAGCAGTTTCGTCAGGGCTGATGGCTACACCTTC	CASSFVRADGYTF
TRBD1	TRBJ2-7	many	TRBV28	TGTGCCAGCAGTACGTATTCGACAGGGCTAAACGAGCAGTACTTC	CASSTYSTGLNEQYF